This entry features one TCR beta chain sequence. This sample is drawn from a study of early T cells in non-severe SARS-CoV-2 infection. Germline trimming cut 8 bases from V and 4 bases from J; bases unmatched to any gene: 10. The CDR3 contains 16 residues. Each CDR3 protein gets one entry after TCRdb re-called the 5' RACE reads with MiXCR. The sample holds under 85,000 distinct CDR3 sequences; 9% to 15% are singletons and the top ten take about a sixth. V gene TRBV12-3 or TRBV12-4 combines with J gene TRBJ2-3; 12 positions agree with TRBD1. The sequencing used whole blood, collected at baseline. The TCR comes from an adult who was a healthcare worker with PCR-confirmed SARS-CoV-2 infection or an uninfected control (not recorded which). The donor label of this sample is uncertain. CDR3 region: CASRYLGQGASDTQYF. Here the CDR3 DNA reads TGTGCCAGCCGCTATCTGGGACAGGGGGCGTCAGATACGCAGTATTTT.